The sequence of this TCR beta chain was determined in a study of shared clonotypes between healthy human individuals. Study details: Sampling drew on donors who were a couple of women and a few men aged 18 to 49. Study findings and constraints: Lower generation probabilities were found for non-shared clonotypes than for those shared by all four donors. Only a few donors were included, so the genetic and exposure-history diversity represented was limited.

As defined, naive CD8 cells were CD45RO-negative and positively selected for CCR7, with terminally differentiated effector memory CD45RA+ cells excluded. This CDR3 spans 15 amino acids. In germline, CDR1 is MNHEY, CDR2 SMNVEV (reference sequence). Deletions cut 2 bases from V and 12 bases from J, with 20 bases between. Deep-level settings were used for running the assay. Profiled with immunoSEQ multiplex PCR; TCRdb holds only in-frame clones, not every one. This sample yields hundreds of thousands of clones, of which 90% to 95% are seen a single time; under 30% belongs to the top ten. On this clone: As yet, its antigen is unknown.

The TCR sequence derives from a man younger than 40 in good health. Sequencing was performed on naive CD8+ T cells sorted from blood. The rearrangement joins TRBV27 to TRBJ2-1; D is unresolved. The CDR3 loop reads CASSLVPPSVLGQFF. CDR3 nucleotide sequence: TGTGCCAGCAGTTTAGTCCCTCCAAGCGTCCTGGGGCAGTTCTTC.